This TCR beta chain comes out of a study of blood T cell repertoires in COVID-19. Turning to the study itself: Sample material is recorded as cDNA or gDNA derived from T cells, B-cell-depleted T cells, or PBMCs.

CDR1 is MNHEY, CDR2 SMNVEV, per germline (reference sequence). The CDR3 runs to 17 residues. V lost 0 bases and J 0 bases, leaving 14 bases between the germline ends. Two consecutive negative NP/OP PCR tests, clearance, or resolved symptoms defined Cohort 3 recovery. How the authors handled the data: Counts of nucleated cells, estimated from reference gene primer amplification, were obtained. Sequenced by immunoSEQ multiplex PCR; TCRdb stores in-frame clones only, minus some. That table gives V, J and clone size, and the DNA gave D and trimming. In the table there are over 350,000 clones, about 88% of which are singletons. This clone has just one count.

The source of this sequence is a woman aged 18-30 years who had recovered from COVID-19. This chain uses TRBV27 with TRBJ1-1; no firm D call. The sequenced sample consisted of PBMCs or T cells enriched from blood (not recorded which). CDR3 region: CASSLSSGSNVNTEAFF. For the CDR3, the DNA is TGTGCCAGCAGTTTATCGAGCGGGTCTAACGTGAACACTGAAGCTTTCTTT.